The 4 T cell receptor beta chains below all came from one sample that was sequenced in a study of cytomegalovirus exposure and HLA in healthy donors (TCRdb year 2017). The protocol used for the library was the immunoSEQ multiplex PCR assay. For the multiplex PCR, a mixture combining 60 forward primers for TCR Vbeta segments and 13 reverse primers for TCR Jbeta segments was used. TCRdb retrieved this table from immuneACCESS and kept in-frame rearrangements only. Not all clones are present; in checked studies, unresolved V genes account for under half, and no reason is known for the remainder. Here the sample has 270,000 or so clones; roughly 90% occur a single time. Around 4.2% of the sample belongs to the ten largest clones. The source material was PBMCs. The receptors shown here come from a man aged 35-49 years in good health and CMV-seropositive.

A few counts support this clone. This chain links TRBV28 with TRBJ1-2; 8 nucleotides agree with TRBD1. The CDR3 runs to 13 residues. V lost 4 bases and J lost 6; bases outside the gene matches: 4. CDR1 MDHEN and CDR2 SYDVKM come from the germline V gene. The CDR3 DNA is TGTGCCAGCAGTTCGCCAGGGGGCGATGGCTACACCTTC. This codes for CASSSPGGDGYTF.

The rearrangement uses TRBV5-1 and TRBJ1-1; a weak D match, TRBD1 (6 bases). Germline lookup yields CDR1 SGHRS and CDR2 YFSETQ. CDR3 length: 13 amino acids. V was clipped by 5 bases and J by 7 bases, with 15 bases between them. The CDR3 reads CASRPDSLYEAFF. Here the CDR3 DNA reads TGCGCCAGCAGGCCGGACAGCCTTTATGAAGCTTTCTTT. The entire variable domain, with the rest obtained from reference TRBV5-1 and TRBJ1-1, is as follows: KAGVTQTPRYLIKTRGQQVTLSCSPISGHRSVSWYQQTPGQGLQFLFEYFSETQRNKGNFPGRFSGRQFSNSRSEMNVSTLELGDSALYLCASRPDSLYEAFFGQGTRLTVV.

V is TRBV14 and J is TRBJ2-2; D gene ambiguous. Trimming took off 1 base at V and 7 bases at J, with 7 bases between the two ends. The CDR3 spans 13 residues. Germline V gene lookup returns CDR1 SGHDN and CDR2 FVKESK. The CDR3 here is CASSQVRHGELFF. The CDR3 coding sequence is TGTGCCAGCAGCCAAGTAAGACACGGGGAGCTGTTTTTT.

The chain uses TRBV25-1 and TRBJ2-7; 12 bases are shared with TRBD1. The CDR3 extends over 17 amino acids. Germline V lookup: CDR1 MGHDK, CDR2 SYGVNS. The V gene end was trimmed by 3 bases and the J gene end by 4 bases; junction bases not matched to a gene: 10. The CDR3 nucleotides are TGTGCCAGCAGTGACATCGAAGGGACAGGGGGCTCGTACGAGCAGTACTTC. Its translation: CASSDIEGTGGSYEQYF.